This TCR beta chain derives from a study of CD8 T cells in ankylosing spondylitis (dated by TCRdb to about 2017). Regarding the study in general: The study profiled T cell receptor beta repertoires in healthy donors and ankylosing spondylitis patients to find disease-linked TCR variants. The whole study cohort included 85 to 120 healthy donors and 25 ankylosing spondylitis patients. Peripheral blood samples were taken, and synovial fluid was additionally collected from ankylosing spondylitis patients. Overall results and qualifications from the work: Some of the motif variants had been reported before in the synovial fluid and blood of reactive arthritis patients, a finding that suggests common disease-initiation mechanisms. A CD8+ phenotype was shown by the disease-linked clones, which were found at relatively low frequencies in peripheral blood. A TCR beta motif made up of 7 to 9 highly homologous amino acid variants appeared to be characteristic of blood from ankylosing spondylitis patients. The disease-linked clones were reported as significantly enriched in matched synovial fluid samples from ankylosing spondylitis patients.

This clonotype has a count of ten or more. Its antigen remains unidentified. Qualities for individual bases were not recorded, and no much larger clone is one base off. CDR1 and CDR2 were assigned from the germline V gene (reference sequence) as SEHNR and FQNEAQ. A distance of 14 bases separates the germline ends of V and J, which lose 5 bases and 0 bases respectively. The CDR3 runs 15 residues from the cysteine to the phenylalanine. Only the CDR3 part of the read is kept: 45 bases, read in frame from the first base. Sequencer: Illumina HiSeq 2500. TCR beta libraries were prepared by quantitative 5'-RACE with molecular barcodes. The source study handled its data this way. A new computational method, built on a probabilistic model of VDJ rearrangement, was used to identify disease-linked TCR variants. TCRdb passed the public sequencing reads through fastp at Q25 and MiXCR, retaining productive beta sequences. Entries are consolidated by CDR3 protein sequence, retaining the most common genes and DNA. The V and J calls here are based on TCRdb, not the publication. A total of about 130,000 distinct CDR3 sequences appear in this sample, 9.3% of them only once. Approximately 3.5% of the sample rests with the top ten.

This clonotype was sampled from a male donor with ankylosing spondylitis or in good health (not recorded which). Recombination joined TRBV7-9 with TRBJ2-7; tentative D gene TRBD2, with 6 bases matching. Sequencing was carried out using blood, either unsorted or a sorted T cell fraction (not recorded which). The DNA reads TGTGCCAGCAGCCCCAAACCGGGACTCTCCTACGAGCAGTACTTC. This codes for CASSPKPGLSYEQYF.